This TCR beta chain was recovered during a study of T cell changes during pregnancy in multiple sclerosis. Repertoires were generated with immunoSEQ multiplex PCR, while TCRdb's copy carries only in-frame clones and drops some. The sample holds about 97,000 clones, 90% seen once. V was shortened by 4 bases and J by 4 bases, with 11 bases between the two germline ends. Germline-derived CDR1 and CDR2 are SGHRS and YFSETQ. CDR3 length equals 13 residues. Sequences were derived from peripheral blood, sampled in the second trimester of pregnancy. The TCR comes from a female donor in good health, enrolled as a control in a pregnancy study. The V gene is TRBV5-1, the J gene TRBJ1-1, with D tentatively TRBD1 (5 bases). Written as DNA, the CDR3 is TGCGCCAGCAGCCGACAGAAGGGCACTGAAGCTTTCTTT. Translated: CASSRQKGTEAFF.